This entry is about one TCR beta chain. This clone's antigen is unknown. One base away there is no much larger clone; base qualities are not given. The sample originates from a study of blood T cell repertoires in COVID-19 (dated by TCRdb to between 2020 and 2021). Some background on the complete study: Samples from collaborators originated in the United States, Italy and Spain and spanned both the acute and convalescent phases of COVID-19. The prospective study material was composed of cDNA or gDNA derived from T cells, B-cell-depleted T cells, or PBMCs. Deeply sampled blood TCRbeta repertoires from subjects exposed to, actively infected with, or recovered from COVID-19 were included in the dataset. A freely available public database, intended as a resource for researchers studying the immune response to SARS-CoV-2, is where the repertoires were released. Samples came from the ongoing ImmuneRACE study (first 160 participants) plus 1,254 subjects from 6 global collaborators. A de-identified subject ID, COVID-19 status, age in years and sex were almost always included in the sample metadata. Where available, HLA class I and class II types were obtained from metadata supplied by the sample provider rather than from assay-based typing. What the research found in general, with its limitations: The amount of clinical and demographic metadata varied by source and participant and was provided uncurated.

The germline V gene specifies SGHNT as CDR1 and YENEEA as CDR2. The germline V and J ends show losses of 1 base and 10 bases respectively, and no gene match explains 9 bases of the junction. The CDR3 has 16 amino acids, counting the end cysteine and phenylalanine. Just the 48-base CDR3 DNA is kept, in frame starting at base 1. TCRbeta CDR3 regions were amplified from genomic DNA by means of the immunoSEQ Assay, a bias-controlled multiplex PCR. The authors processed their data as follows. Nucleated cell counts per sample were estimated from amplification of reference gene primers within the assay. To quantify the absolute abundance of each unique TCRbeta CDR3 rearrangement, sequence reads were collapsed and filtered. For each sample, productive Simpson clonality was calculated as the square root of Simpson's diversity index over productive rearrangements. This immuneACCESS table, as held by TCRdb, lists in-frame sequences with V and J called but not all clones. Of the missing ones, under half trace to an unresolved V gene in checked studies; the others have no known cause. V and J calls and clone size are those listed in that table; D and trimming were worked out from the DNA. The sample profile shows 160,000 or so clones; more than 65% of them were found once. The ten top clones hold over 15% of the sample.

In the prospective study, participants were 18 to 89 years old, resided in about two dozen geographic areas of the United States, and were enrolled through a virtual design. In the prospective study, participants were assigned to cohorts based on the clinical history participants reported in a screening survey and a study questionnaire. ImmuneRACE Cohort 3 recovered participants were defined by two consecutive negative NP/OP PCR tests, healthcare professional clearance, or symptom resolution. In the prospective study, mobile phlebotomists collected whole blood, serum and a nasopharyngeal or oropharyngeal swab from each participant. Additional blood draws and questionnaires over an approximately two-month period could optionally be provided by prospective study participants. Before DNA extraction, prospective study blood samples were shipped either frozen or at room temperature.

The clonotype comes from a man aged 55-75 years who had recovered from COVID-19. The rearranged chain carries TRBV11-3 and TRBJ2-1, and 11 junction bases match TRBD2. The specimen was PBMCs or T cells enriched from blood (not recorded which). The sequenced DNA is TGTGCCAGCAGCTTAGTAGCGGGAGGGAGCGCAGAAGAGCAGTTCTTC. Its coded protein is CASSLVAGGSAEEQFF.